Reported below is one T cell receptor (beta chain). A read error may produce the germline difference seen at one junction end. Sequencing of TCR beta covered CD8+ and CD4+ T cells obtained from blood. It was treatment-naive patients with stable or active relapsing-remitting disease who made up the multiple sclerosis controls. TEMRA cells were FACS-enriched, and CD8+ and CD4+ T cells were isolated negatively. The entry originates in a study of CD8 T cells in Susac syndrome. Looked up from germline, CDR1 is MNHEY and CDR2 is SVGAGI. CDR3 size: 21 residues. RNA in amounts of roughly 0.5 to 1 ug was reverse transcribed with random hexamers. TCR beta CDR3 was amplified by immunoSEQ multiplex PCR. This amplification extended across 54 Vbeta and 13 Jbeta segments. TCRdb redid the calling of the immunoSEQ multiplex PCR reads with MiXCR, one entry per CDR3 protein. Of 250,000 to 300,000 distinct CDR3 sequences in the sample, around 84% were seen once.

The rearrangement links TRBV6-5 to TRBJ2-1; 10 bases match TRBD2. The sequenced sample was CD8+ T cells from PBMCs. The origin of this receptor is a human donor with multiple sclerosis. CDR3 in DNA: TGTGCCAGCAGCTACTTCCGACAGGTCCCGTTGGGGCTAGCGGGAGATTCGGCGCAGTTCTTC. Protein: CASSYFRQVPLGLAGDSAQFF.